This TCR beta chain was observed in a study of blood T cell repertoires in COVID-19. About the study: Donors in the United States, Italy and Spain gave samples during acute or convalescent COVID-19.

CDR1 is SGHRS and CDR2 is YFSETQ in the germline V gene. V lost 2 bases to trimming and J lost 3 bases; unmatched junction nucleotides: 5. The CDR3 loop spans 15 amino acids. In the original analysis: Scientists estimated how many nucleated cells there were by amplifying reference gene primers. Generated by immunoSEQ multiplex PCR, the TCRdb table keeps only in-frame clones and is missing some. D and trimming come from the DNA, and the V and J calls and clone size come from that table. The sample includes hundreds of thousands of clones, roughly 81% seen only once; the top ten take around 0.96%. This clone was picked up a small number of times.

The sequencing sample was made of peripheral blood. This chain joins TRBV5-1 and TRBJ1-5, with 7 bases lining up with TRBD1. This TCR came from a man aged 35 to 55 with acute or convalescent COVID-19. CDR3 residues: CASSFAGGFNQPQHF. Here the CDR3 DNA reads TGCGCCAGCAGCTTTGCAGGGGGTTTCAATCAGCCCCAGCATTTT.